What follows describes a single T cell receptor beta chain. CDR3 size: 15 residues. V trimming: 4 bases; J trimming: 1 base; junction bases outside the gene matches: 6. The germline gives CDR1 SGHRS, CDR2 YFSETQ. Under the authors' procedure: Researchers report that nucleated cell counts were estimated from reference gene primer amplification. Data came from immunoSEQ multiplex PCR; TCRdb stores just in-frame clones and leaves some out. Clonal size and the V and J genes are those of that table, whereas D and trimming came from the DNA. This table holds around 170,000 clones, around 83% found once. The data were taken from a study of blood T cell repertoires in COVID-19.

The origin of this receptor is a woman aged 40 to 55 with acute or convalescent COVID-19. V and J are TRBV5-1 and TRBJ2-5, with TRBD2 matching 8 bases. The sequenced sample consisted of peripheral blood. DNA of the CDR3: TGCGCCAGCAGCACCCTTGGGACTAGCCAAGAGACCCAGTACTTC. Its protein is CASSTLGTSQETQYF.